This TCR beta chain derives from a study of memory CD4+ T cells and cytomegalovirus serostatus. Study-level information: Of the healthy Belgian adults, 9 were CMV seropositive and around 22 seronegative. Study-wide points: CD4+ memory repertoires contained about two fifths of the 164 reported CMV TCRbeta sequences.

In regard to this clone: Its cognate antigen is unknown.

Some clones are missing from TCRdb's copy, which holds only in-frame ones; the method was immunoSEQ multiplex PCR. The table has 85,000 to 100,000 clones, 80% seen once; the top ten hold 3.6%. V was shortened by 1 base and J by 5 bases, with 14 bases between the two germline ends. Germline CDR1 SGHRS, CDR2 YFSETQ. The CDR3 contains 15 residues. Single viable CD3+CD4+CD8-CD45RO+ cells were sorted as the memory CD4+ T cells. Serum IgG to CMV pp150, pp28, p38 and p52 defined serostatus. Total CD4+ T cells were enriched by CD4 positive selection. Sequencing used memory CD4+ T cells from blood. This sequence joins TRBV5-1 and TRBJ2-3, with a tentative D call TRBD2 (5 bases). This TCR was recovered from an adult in good health and CMV-seropositive. CDR3 protein: CASSLFSGNEDTQYF. The CDR3 DNA follows: TGCGCCAGCAGCTTGTTTTCGGGGAACGAAGATACGCAGTATTTT.